This TCR beta chain derives from a study of cytomegalovirus exposure and HLA in healthy donors. The table lists this clone with a few counts. This CDR3 is 11 amino acids long. V was clipped by 8 bases and J by 3 bases, with 5 bases between them. Germline CDR1 LNHDA, CDR2 SQIVND (reference sequence). The study ran its PCR with 60 Vbeta and 13 Jbeta primers. Clones were sequenced by immunoSEQ multiplex PCR, and TCRdb holds only the in-frame ones, with some missing. The sample yields about 180,000 clones, around 80% seen once. V usage is TRBV19 and J usage is TRBJ1-3; D not certain. Material: PBMCs. This TCR was recovered from a girl between 10 and 17 years old in good health and CMV-seropositive. The CDR3 is CASGFGNTIYF. The CDR3 coding sequence is TGTGCCAGTGGCTTTGGAAACACCATATATTTT.